This is a list of T cell receptor beta chains from one sample in a study of graft-versus-host responses after intestinal transplantation. Sequencing used immunoSEQ multiplex PCR; TCRdb keeps in-frame clones, though not all of them. This sample yields approximately 70,000 clones, of which 70% to 90% are seen a single time; nearly 2.5% belongs to the top ten. No cognate antigen is known for these TCRs. The sequencing here drew on unstimulated CD8+ T cells sorted from spleen or lymph node cells, taken before intestinal transplant. The receptors shown here come from a human donor who received an intestinal transplant. The CDR3 runs from the conserved cysteine through the conserved F or W. The order of the fields is CDR3 protein, CDR3 DNA, clone size, J gene, D gene, V gene. A D gene is named only where the DNA matches it firmly. Clone size, where shown, is once, few, many, or a class for clones that have expanded.

CDR3aa: CASSLSGTGDVYGYTF
CDR3nt: TGCGCCAGCAGCTTGTCTGGGACAGGGGACGTCTATGGCTACACCTTC
abundance: once
j_gene: TRBJ1-2
d_gene: TRBD1
v_gene: TRBV5-1

CDR3aa: CATSRDKTDTQYF
CDR3nt: TGTGCCACCAGCAGAGATAAAACAGATACGCAGTATTTT
abundance: NA
j_gene: TRBJ2-3
d_gene: NA
v_gene: TRBV15

CDR3aa: CASSFFPGDEAFF
CDR3nt: TGTGCCAGCTCTTTTTTCCCGGGGGATGAAGCTTTCTTT
abundance: NA
j_gene: TRBJ1-1
d_gene: NA
v_gene: TRBV6-5

CDR3aa: CASSPRAGGPTDTQYF
CDR3nt: TGTGCCAGCTCACCCCGGGCGGGAGGGCCAACAGATACGCAGTATTTT
abundance: NA
j_gene: TRBJ2-3
d_gene: TRBD2
v_gene: TRBV18

CDR3aa: CASSPNRVSYEQYF
CDR3nt: TGTGCCAGCAGCCCCAACAGGGTCTCCTACGAGCAGTACTTC
abundance: once
j_gene: TRBJ2-7
d_gene: NA
v_gene: TRBV6-5

CDR3aa: CASSPSPGGGFGYTF
CDR3nt: TGTGCCAGCAGCCCATCGCCGGGAGGAGGGTTTGGCTACACCTTC
abundance: NA
j_gene: TRBJ1-2
d_gene: NA
v_gene: TRBV7-8

CDR3aa: CASSLAGLVDEQYF
CDR3nt: TGCGCCAGCAGCTTGGCGGGACTAGTAGACGAGCAGTACTTC
abundance: once
j_gene: TRBJ2-7
d_gene: TRBD2
v_gene: TRBV5-1

CDR3aa: CASSLSRELAEQYF
CDR3nt: TGTGCCAGCAGCTTATCGCGGGAGTTAGCCGAGCAGTACTTC
abundance: NA
j_gene: TRBJ2-7
d_gene: TRBD2
v_gene: TRBV7-9

CDR3aa: CASSQDDRMGGYGYTF
CDR3nt: TGCGCCAGCAGCCAAGACGACCGAATGGGGGGCTATGGCTACACCTTC
abundance: NA
j_gene: TRBJ1-2
d_gene: NA
v_gene: TRBV4-1

CDR3aa: CASSPTGRNYGYTF
CDR3nt: TGTGCCAGCAGCCCGACAGGGCGGAACTATGGCTACACCTTC
abundance: NA
j_gene: TRBJ1-2
d_gene: TRBD1
v_gene: TRBV5-5

CDR3aa: CASSERGTDYEQYF
CDR3nt: TGTGCCAGCAGTGAACGGGGGACTGACTACGAGCAGTACTTC
abundance: NA
j_gene: TRBJ2-7
d_gene: NA
v_gene: TRBV2

CDR3aa: CASSQDPREHTF
CDR3nt: TGCGCCAGCAGCCAAGACCCGAGGGAGCACACCTTC
abundance: NA
j_gene: TRBJ1-2
d_gene: NA
v_gene: TRBV4-1

CDR3aa: CAWSTGFGIYEQYF
CDR3nt: TGTGCCTGGAGCACAGGGTTCGGGATCTACGAGCAGTACTTC
abundance: NA
j_gene: TRBJ2-7
d_gene: NA
v_gene: TRBV30

CDR3aa: CASSLSLLFREGANEQFF
CDR3nt: TGTGCCAGCAGTTTATCGTTGCTTTTCCGGGAGGGTGCCAATGAGCAGTTCTTC
abundance: NA
j_gene: TRBJ2-1
d_gene: TRBD2
v_gene: TRBV27

CDR3aa: CASMEGSSYNSPLHF
CDR3nt: TGTGCCAGCATGGAAGGGAGCTCCTATAATTCACCCCTCCACTTT
abundance: few
j_gene: TRBJ1-6
d_gene: NA
v_gene: TRBV6-1

CDR3aa: CASYGLAGDGYF
CDR3nt: TGTGCCAGTTACGGACTAGCGGGAGACGGGTACTTC
abundance: NA
j_gene: TRBJ2-7
d_gene: TRBD2
v_gene: TRBV28

CDR3aa: CASSEYPFYVLSTYNEQFF
CDR3nt: TGTGCCAGCAGTGAATACCCGTTTTACGTTCTTAGCACCTACAATGAGCAGTTCTTC
abundance: NA
j_gene: TRBJ2-1
d_gene: NA
v_gene: TRBV2

CDR3aa: CASSVLQGAQPQHF
CDR3nt: TGTGCCAGTAGTGTGCTCCAGGGTGCTCAGCCCCAGCATTTT
abundance: NA
j_gene: TRBJ1-5
d_gene: NA
v_gene: TRBV19

CDR3aa: CAWTMGQPLQYF
CDR3nt: TGTGCCTGGACCATGGGACAGCCGTTGCAGTATTTT
abundance: NA
j_gene: TRBJ2-3
d_gene: TRBD1
v_gene: TRBV30

CDR3aa: CSVEGRDRGPPGYNEQFF
CDR3nt: TGCAGCGTTGAAGGGCGGGACAGGGGCCCCCCGGGGTACAATGAGCAGTTCTTC
abundance: NA
j_gene: TRBJ2-1
d_gene: TRBD1
v_gene: TRBV29-1

CDR3aa: CASSPVGGRVAEAFF
CDR3nt: TGTGCCAGCTCACCAGTCGGTGGCAGGGTGGCTGAAGCTTTCTTT
abundance: NA
j_gene: TRBJ1-1
d_gene: NA
v_gene: TRBV18

CDR3aa: CASSPEASGLLYEQYF
CDR3nt: TGTGCCAGCAGCCCCGAGGCTAGCGGCCTCCTCTACGAGCAGTACTTC
abundance: NA
j_gene: TRBJ2-7
d_gene: TRBD2
v_gene: TRBV9

CDR3aa: CASRPGEQYF
CDR3nt: TGTGCCAGCAGACCAGGCGAGCAGTACTTC
abundance: once
j_gene: TRBJ2-7
d_gene: NA
v_gene: TRBV2

CDR3aa: CASSALGSNTETQYF
CDR3nt: TGTGCCAGCAGCGCATTGGGGAGTAACACGGAGACCCAGTACTTC
abundance: NA
j_gene: TRBJ2-5
d_gene: NA
v_gene: TRBV9

CDR3aa: CATRQDRGWAGELFF
CDR3nt: TGTGCCACCCGACAAGACAGGGGATGGGCCGGGGAGCTGTTTTTT
abundance: once
j_gene: TRBJ2-2
d_gene: TRBD1
v_gene: TRBV19

CDR3aa: CASSQGLSGSGEQFF
CDR3nt: TGTGCCAGCAGCCAAGGCCTTAGCGGGAGTGGTGAGCAGTTCTTC
abundance: NA
j_gene: TRBJ2-1
d_gene: TRBD2
v_gene: TRBV4-2

CDR3aa: CAWSRTSGGLYEQYF
CDR3nt: TGTGCCTGGAGCAGGACTAGCGGGGGACTTTACGAGCAGTACTTC
abundance: NA
j_gene: TRBJ2-7
d_gene: TRBD2
v_gene: TRBV30

CDR3aa: CASSQVGGSYEQYF
CDR3nt: TGCGCCAGCAGCCAAGTGGGGGGCTCCTACGAGCAGTACTTC
abundance: NA
j_gene: TRBJ2-7
d_gene: NA
v_gene: TRBV4-1

CDR3aa: CASSYGQGLREQYF
CDR3nt: TGTGCCAGCAGTTACGGGCAGGGCTTACGCGAGCAGTACTTC
abundance: NA
j_gene: TRBJ2-7
d_gene: NA
v_gene: TRBV6-5

CDR3aa: CASSPIDRGTEAFF
CDR3nt: TGCGCCAGCAGCCCCATAGACAGGGGGACTGAAGCTTTCTTT
abundance: NA
j_gene: TRBJ1-1
d_gene: TRBD1
v_gene: TRBV4-1

CDR3aa: CASSSITSGVTYNEQFF
CDR3nt: TGTGCCAGCAGTTCAATCACTAGCGGGGTAACCTACAATGAGCAGTTCTTC
abundance: NA
j_gene: TRBJ2-1
d_gene: TRBD2
v_gene: TRBV28

CDR3aa: CVSKRFYNEQFF
CDR3nt: TGTGTCAGCAAACGGTTCTACAATGAGCAGTTCTTC
abundance: NA
j_gene: TRBJ2-1
d_gene: NA
v_gene: TRBV2

CDR3aa: CASSLTYPGALGGANVLTF
CDR3nt: TGTGCCAGCAGCTTAACTTACCCAGGCGCCTTAGGTGGGGCCAACGTCCTGACTTTC
abundance: NA
j_gene: TRBJ2-6
d_gene: NA
v_gene: TRBV11-1

CDR3aa: CASSSLDKMNTEAFF
CDR3nt: TGTGCCAGCAGCTCGTTGGACAAGATGAACACTGAAGCTTTCTTT
abundance: NA
j_gene: TRBJ1-1
d_gene: NA
v_gene: TRBV13

CDR3aa: CASSGSGGAETQYF
CDR3nt: TGTGCCAGCAGTGGTAGCGGGGGGGCTGAGACCCAGTACTTC
abundance: NA
j_gene: TRBJ2-5
d_gene: TRBD2
v_gene: TRBV6-1

CDR3aa: CASSGGGEGSPLHF
CDR3nt: TGTGCCAGCAGTGGAGGGGGCGAGGGTTCACCCCTCCACTTT
abundance: NA
j_gene: TRBJ1-6
d_gene: TRBD1
v_gene: TRBV6-4

CDR3aa: CASSFGGSEKLFF
CDR3nt: TGTGCCAGCAGTTTCGGGGGAAGTGAAAAACTGTTTTTT
abundance: NA
j_gene: TRBJ1-4
d_gene: NA
v_gene: TRBV28

CDR3aa: CAGGSEFDGYTF
CDR3nt: TGCGCCGGCGGGAGTGAGTTCGATGGCTACACCTTC
abundance: NA
j_gene: TRBJ1-2
d_gene: NA
v_gene: TRBV10-2

CDR3aa: CASSLRGWGTEAFF
CDR3nt: TGTGCCAGCAGCTTACGGGGGTGGGGGACTGAAGCTTTCTTT
abundance: NA
j_gene: TRBJ1-1
d_gene: NA
v_gene: TRBV7-2

CDR3aa: CASSPGQGGSYGYTF
CDR3nt: TGCGCCAGCAGCCCCGGGCAGGGAGGCAGCTATGGCTACACCTTC
abundance: NA
j_gene: TRBJ1-2
d_gene: NA
v_gene: TRBV5-1

CDR3aa: CASSEGTREMNTEAFF
CDR3nt: TGTGCCAGCAGTGAAGGGACCCGGGAGATGAACACTGAAGCTTTCTTT
abundance: once
j_gene: TRBJ1-1
d_gene: NA
v_gene: TRBV6-1

CDR3aa: CASSPAGAPLIGEQYF
CDR3nt: TGTGCCAGCAGCCCAGCGGGGGCCCCCCTAATCGGGGAGCAGTACTTC
abundance: NA
j_gene: TRBJ2-7
d_gene: TRBD2
v_gene: TRBV4-2

CDR3aa: CASSMLDWLAGGTSYNEQFF
CDR3nt: TGTGCCAGTAGTATGTTGGATTGGCTAGCGGGAGGGACCTCCTACAATGAGCAGTTCTTC
abundance: NA
j_gene: TRBJ2-1
d_gene: TRBD2
v_gene: TRBV19

CDR3aa: CASSEQMGGSTAYEQYF
CDR3nt: TGTGCCAGCAGTGAACAGATGGGCGGGAGTACCGCCTACGAGCAGTACTTC
abundance: NA
j_gene: TRBJ2-7
d_gene: TRBD2
v_gene: TRBV25-1

CDR3aa: CASTPAGGPSEQYF
CDR3nt: TGTGCCAGCACCCCAGCGGGAGGGCCCAGCGAGCAGTACTTC
abundance: NA
j_gene: TRBJ2-7
d_gene: TRBD2
v_gene: TRBV27

CDR3aa: CASSLAGGLNEQYF
CDR3nt: TGTGCCAGCAGTTTAGCGGGAGGGCTTAACGAGCAGTACTTC
abundance: NA
j_gene: TRBJ2-7
d_gene: TRBD2
v_gene: TRBV7-9

CDR3aa: CASSFGHAYEQYF
CDR3nt: TGTGCCAGCAGTTTTGGACATGCCTACGAGCAGTACTTC
abundance: NA
j_gene: TRBJ2-7
d_gene: NA
v_gene: TRBV27

CDR3aa: CASSLRTSGGSFTDTQYF
CDR3nt: TGTGCCAGCAGTTTGCGGACTAGCGGGGGGTCTTTCACAGATACGCAGTATTTT
abundance: medium-sized
j_gene: TRBJ2-3
d_gene: TRBD2
v_gene: TRBV28

CDR3aa: CASSEIAGEGETQYF
CDR3nt: TGTGCCAGCAGTGAAATAGCGGGAGAAGGAGAGACCCAGTACTTC
abundance: NA
j_gene: TRBJ2-5
d_gene: TRBD2
v_gene: TRBV6-1

CDR3aa: CASREQGTTEAFF
CDR3nt: TGTGCCAGCAGAGAACAGGGGACCACTGAAGCTTTCTTT
abundance: once
j_gene: TRBJ1-1
d_gene: TRBD1
v_gene: TRBV2

CDR3aa: CASSLVGGGETQYF
CDR3nt: TGTGCCAGCAGCTTGGTGGGAGGGGGAGAGACCCAGTACTTC
abundance: NA
j_gene: TRBJ2-5
d_gene: NA
v_gene: TRBV5-4

CDR3aa: CASSLSGSSGRVISEQFF
CDR3nt: TGTGCCAGCAGTTTATCGGGGTCTAGCGGGAGGGTTATCAGTGAGCAGTTCTTC
abundance: NA
j_gene: TRBJ2-1
d_gene: TRBD2
v_gene: TRBV27

CDR3aa: CASSPPAVDTIYF
CDR3nt: TGTGCCAGCAGCCCACCCGCAGTCGACACCATATATTTT
abundance: NA
j_gene: TRBJ1-3
d_gene: NA
v_gene: TRBV7-2

CDR3aa: CASSLRRTGTDTQYF
CDR3nt: TGTGCCAGCAGCCTACGGAGGACAGGCACAGATACGCAGTATTTT
abundance: NA
j_gene: TRBJ2-3
d_gene: NA
v_gene: TRBV7-9

CDR3aa: CASGGDPGDTQYF
CDR3nt: TGTGCCAGCGGGGGGGATCCGGGAGATACGCAGTATTTT
abundance: NA
j_gene: TRBJ2-3
d_gene: TRBD2
v_gene: TRBV2

CDR3aa: CASSPPRGADGTDTQYF
CDR3nt: TGTGCCAGCAGCCCACCACGCGGGGCGGACGGCACAGATACGCAGTATTTT
abundance: NA
j_gene: TRBJ2-3
d_gene: NA
v_gene: TRBV11-2

CDR3aa: CATARGTYQPQHF
CDR3nt: TGTGCCACCGCCCGGGGGACCTATCAGCCCCAGCATTTT
abundance: NA
j_gene: TRBJ1-5
d_gene: NA
v_gene: TRBV6-6

CDR3aa: CASSQAAAGLNYYEQYF
CDR3nt: TGTGCCAGCAGCCAAGCTGCCGCTGGCCTCAACTATTACGAGCAGTACTTC
abundance: NA
j_gene: TRBJ2-7
d_gene: NA
v_gene: TRBV14